The TCR beta chain described here comes from a study of Ad26.COV2.S vaccination and SARS-CoV-2 variants. The data were produced by immunoSEQ multiplex PCR, yet TCRdb's version contains in-frame clones alone and is incomplete. The repertoire has about 350,000 clones, roughly 91% of them found once; the top ten carry under 6%. Described treatment: around 19 received Ad26.COV2.S at low or high dose, single or two shots; a few received placebo; per-sample allocation not given. Each sample was drawn 63 days after the first injection (of vaccine or placebo). The CDR3 consists of 15 residues. CDR1 is SGHTA and CDR2 is FQGNSA in the germline V gene. The germline V and J ends were trimmed by 1 base and 1 base, with 9 bases remaining between them.

The specimen comprised peripheral blood, sampled in a trial of Ad26.COV2.S vaccine versus placebo. The TCR sequence derives from a person aged 18-60 years who received the Ad26.COV2.S COVID-19 vaccine or a placebo. V and J are TRBV7-2 and TRBJ2-3, with D perhaps TRBD1 (6 bases). The CDR3 reads CASSLVGQRTDTQYF. CDR3 nucleotides: TGTGCCAGCAGCTTAGTGGGACAACGCACAGATACGCAGTATTTT. Complete variable domain (other parts from reference TRBV7-2 and TRBJ2-3): GAGVSQSPSNKVTEKGKDVELRCDPISGHTALYWYRQSLGQGLEFLIYFQGNSAPDKSGLPSDRFSAERTGGSVSTLTIQRTQQEDSAVYLCASSLVGQRTDTQYFGPGTRLTVL.